This T cell receptor (beta chain) was recovered during a study of OX40 agonist ivuxolimab in advanced cancers. For the wider study: The costimulatory receptor OX40 (CD134) was targeted by ivuxolimab, a fully human IgG2 agonistic monoclonal antibody. Intravenous ivuxolimab was administered to patients every 2 weeks at six dose levels: 0.01, 0.1, 0.3, 1.5, 3 and 10 mg/kg. Of the roughly 52 patients in dose escalation, 19 had hepatocellular carcinoma, about 15 had melanoma, 9 had renal cell carcinoma and 9 had head and neck cancer. In the dose-escalation cohort, 82.7% of patients were male, and the mean age was roughly 60 years, with a range of roughly 20 to 80. Prior anti-PD-1, anti-PD-L1 or anti-CTLA-4 therapy was permitted, and checkpoint inhibitors had been received by about 44% of dose-escalation patients. Three dose-escalation patients achieved partial responses, one with hepatocellular carcinoma and two with cutaneous melanoma. The purpose of peripheral TCRbeta sequencing was to test whether ivuxolimab changed TCR sequence diversity and led to clonal T-cell expansion. The paper covers the monotherapy dose-escalation part of the phase I ivuxolimab trial, which included N of about 56 patients.

The trial excluded patients who had a history of autoimmune disease or were on systemic immunosuppression. Peripheral blood for TCR sequencing was collected from all dose cohorts at baseline, on cycle 4 day 1, and on cycle 7 day 1. Samples came from an open-label, multicenter, first-in-human phase I dose-escalation trial of ivuxolimab. Adults with locally advanced or metastatic melanoma, renal cell, hepatocellular, or head and neck squamous cell carcinoma were enrolled in the trial. Before TCR sequencing, CD4+ T cells and CD8+ T cells from peripheral blood were sorted into separate populations. Broader findings and caveats from the paper: After ivuxolimab, CD8+ T cells had more expanded clones than CD4+ T cells on average. Low levels of normalized T-cell clonal expansion were also seen in some patients who did not respond. At doses from 0.1 to 3.0 mg/kg, clonal expansion was seen in both CD4+ and CD8+ blood T cells between baseline and week 6. The antigen specificity of the clonally expanded peripheral T cells was not determined. In the 0.1-3.0 mg/kg groups, partial responders had among the lowest normalized peripheral clonal expansion, particularly in CD8+ T cells.

Genomic DNA was extracted from sorted cells for sequencing of the TCRbeta CDR3 region. The immunoSEQ Assay was used for sequencing of TCRbeta CDR3 regions. In its TCRdb copy, this immuneACCESS table keeps in-frame sequences only and misses some clones. Where compared with another copy, unresolved V genes explain less than half of these, and the others have no known cause. A total of about 68,000 clones appear in this sample, roughly nine tenths of them only once. The ten top clones hold 2% to 2.5% of the sample. A distance of 20 bases separates the germline ends of V and J, which lose 5 bases and 9 bases respectively. Its CDR3 holds 15 amino acids, cysteine through phenylalanine. Only the CDR3 region is kept as DNA, spanning 45 bases read in frame from base 1. According to the germline V gene, CDR1 reads SGHVS and CDR2 reads FNYEAQ. This clone is a singleton in its sample. The target of this receptor is not known. No per-base quality is available; no much larger clone lies one base away.

The clonotype comes from an adult with an advanced solid tumor such as melanoma, head and neck, liver or kidney cancer. The sequence joins TRBV7-6 to TRBJ2-1, and the D gene may be TRBD2, 6 bases matching. This specimen consisted of CD4+ or CD8+ T cells sorted from blood, obtained in a trial of the OX40 agonist ivuxolimab. At the DNA level, the sequence is TGTGCCAGCAGCGCTACCTCGGCGACTAGAAGTGAGCAGTTCTTC. This is translated as CASSATSATRSEQFF.